What follows are 18 T cell receptor beta chains derived from one specimen sequenced in a study of T cells expressing NK-cell markers. TCRdb re-called the 5' RACE reads, yielding one record per CDR3 amino acid sequence without DNA. There are some 450,000 distinct CDR3 sequences in the sample, with less than 7.5% held by the top ten. Sequenced material: blood T cells: a sorted CD56 or NKG2C T cell subset, CD4+ or CD8+ T cells, or bulk PBMC T cells (not recorded which). The receptor source for this set is a woman between 18 and 70 years old in good health.

This chain connects TRBV6-1 to TRBJ2-1; the TCRdb call, TRBD1, lacks DNA for checking. This CDR3 spans 15 amino acids. In germline, CDR1 is MNHNS, CDR2 SASEGT. The CDR3 is CASRGERSSYNEQFF.

The V and J genes are TRBV29-1 and TRBJ2-3; TCRdb reports TRBD2, a call that lacks DNA to check it against. Germline CDR1 and CDR2: SQVTM and ANQGSEA. The length of the CDR3 is 13 residues. The CDR3 loop reads CSVEPPLTDTQYF.

V and J are TRBV20-1 and TRBJ2-1; with no DNA, the TCRdb D assignment of TRBD2 cannot be verified. CDR1 DFQATT and CDR2 SNEGSKA come from the germline V gene (reference sequence). The CDR3 has 12 residues. CDR3 loop: CSAGGDLREQFF.

This sequence joins TRBV7-2 and TRBJ2-3; the D gene TCRdb calls, TRBD1, cannot be checked with no DNA. The germline V gene encodes CDR1 SGHTA and CDR2 FQGNSA. The CDR3 contains 15 residues. This CDR3 is CASSSQGPLKDTQYF.

The rearrangement uses TRBV7-8 and TRBJ1-1; without DNA, the TCRdb call of TRBD1 cannot be checked. Germline V gene lookup returns CDR1 SGHVS and CDR2 FQNEAQ. This CDR3 spans 12 amino acids. Here the CDR3 reads CASTPGAHEAFF.

The V gene is TRBV29-1, the J gene TRBJ1-3; TCRdb outputs TRBD1, but without DNA this stays unchecked. The CDR3 is 11 residues long. Germline assignment: CDR1 SQVTM and CDR2 ANQGSEA. This chain's CDR3 is CSVAGQGSIYF.

The J gene is TRBJ2-3, the V gene TRBV20-1; the TCRdb D gene call, TRBD2, has no DNA to confirm it. Germline CDR1 DFQATT, CDR2 SNEGSKA (reference sequence). There are 15 residues in the CDR3. The CDR3 is CSALLGLAGTDTQYF.

V is TRBV3-1 and J is TRBJ2-2; there is no DNA to check the TCRdb D call of TRBD2. The CDR3 has 15 residues. The germline gives CDR1 LGHDT, CDR2 YNNKEL (reference sequence). CDR3 in amino acids: CASSQALAGTGELFF.

The chain joins TRBV7-8 to TRBJ2-3; the D call from TCRdb, TRBD2, cannot be confirmed without DNA. CDR1 and CDR2 from the germline V gene are SGHVS and FQNEAQ. CDR3 length equals 14 residues. CDR3 sequence: CASSFGGNTDTQYF.

The V call is TRBV5-1, the J call TRBJ2-5. The CDR3 sequence is 13 residues long. Germline CDR1 is SGHRS and CDR2 is YFSETQ. CDR3 in amino acids: CASSLNFGETQYF.

The CDR3 sequence is CASSRLPYEQYF. The chain uses TRBV12-3 or TRBV12-4 and TRBJ2-7; the TCRdb call, TRBD2, lacks DNA for checking. This CDR3 spans 12 amino acids.

The chain has TRBV6-6 and TRBJ1-6. Germline assignment: CDR1 MNHNY and CDR2 SVGAGI (reference sequence). This CDR3 region has 13 residues. The CDR3 sequence is CASNGKGNSPLHF.

CDR3 residues: CAARQGSTGELFF. J is TRBJ2-2 and V is TRBV14; the D call from TCRdb, TRBD1, cannot be confirmed without DNA. The CDR3 spans 13 residues. Germline V lookup: CDR1 SGHDN, CDR2 FVKESK.

V and J are TRBV27 and TRBJ2-1; the TRBD2 assignment by TCRdb is unverifiable without DNA. CDR3 size: 15 residues. CDR1 MNHEY and CDR2 SMNVEV come from the germline V gene (reference sequence). The CDR3 loop reads CASSSWKSGNNEQFF.

The gene calls are TRBV3-1 and TRBJ2-3; TCRdb's D gene call, TRBD1, goes unchecked for lack of DNA. This CDR3 comprises 16 residues. The germline V gene encodes CDR1 LGHDT and CDR2 YNNKEL (reference sequence). The CDR3 spells CASSQVSGAPTDTQYF.

This rearrangement joins TRBV29-1 to TRBJ1-2. Germline CDR1 SQVTM, CDR2 ANQGSEA. The CDR3 is 12 residues long. Here the CDR3 reads CSVGRGSYGYTF.

The chain is built from TRBV7-9 and TRBJ2-7; TCRdb's D gene call, TRBD1, goes unchecked for lack of DNA. Germline values: CDR1 SEHNR, CDR2 FQNEAQ (reference sequence). CDR3 size: 16 residues. This CDR3 reads CASSPGVSTGGYEQYF.

CDR3 loop: CASNPLYGGWETQYF. The rearrangement uses TRBV6-2 or TRBV6-3 and TRBJ2-5; the D gene TCRdb calls, TRBD1, cannot be checked with no DNA. The CDR3 contains 15 residues. Per germline, CDR1 MNHEY and CDR2 SVGEGT.